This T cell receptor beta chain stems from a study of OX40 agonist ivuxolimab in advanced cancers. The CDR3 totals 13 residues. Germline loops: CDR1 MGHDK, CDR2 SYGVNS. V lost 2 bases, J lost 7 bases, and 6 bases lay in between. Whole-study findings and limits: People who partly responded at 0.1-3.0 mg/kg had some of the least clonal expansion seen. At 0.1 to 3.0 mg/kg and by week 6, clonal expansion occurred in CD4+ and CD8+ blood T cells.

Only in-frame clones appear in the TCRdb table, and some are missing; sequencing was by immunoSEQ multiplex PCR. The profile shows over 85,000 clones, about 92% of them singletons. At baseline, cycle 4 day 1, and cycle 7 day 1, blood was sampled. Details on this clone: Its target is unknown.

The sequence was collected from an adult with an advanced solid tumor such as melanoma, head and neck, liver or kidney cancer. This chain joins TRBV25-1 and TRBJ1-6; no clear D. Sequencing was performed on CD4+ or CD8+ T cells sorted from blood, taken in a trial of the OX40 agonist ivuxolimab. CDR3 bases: TGTGCCAGCAGTGAAAGGAGCAATTCACCCCTCCACTTT. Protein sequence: CASSERSNSPLHF.